This TCR beta chain was sequenced in a study of blood T cell repertoires in COVID-19. Overall study: Specimens from acute and convalescent COVID-19 originated in the United States, Italy and Spain. T cells, B-cell-depleted T cells, or PBMCs provided the cDNA or gDNA that served as material.

V was shortened by 3 bases and J by 7 bases, with 16 bases between the two germline ends. The CDR3 loop spans 15 amino acids. The germline V gene has CDR1 MDHEN and CDR2 SYDVKM. Authors' data handling: For nucleated cells, counts were estimated from reference gene primer amplification. Here immunoSEQ multiplex PCR was the method, and the copy in TCRdb shows in-frame clones only, minus some. V, J and clone size derive from that table, while D and trimming were established from the DNA sequence. In the table there are 94,000 or so clones, 88% of which are singletons. The receptor's source is a woman of 80 years or more with active COVID-19. Input material: peripheral blood. This chain uses TRBV28 with TRBJ1-5; possible D gene TRBD1, 6 bases. The CDR3 DNA reads TGTGCCAGCAGTTTTCGCAGGGGTATAGGGCAGCCCCAGCATTTT. Protein product: CASSFRRGIGQPQHF.